This entry lists 19 T cell receptor beta chains sequenced from one sample in a study of human T cells and chemical hapten exposure. One entry per CDR3 protein, called by TCRdb with MiXCR from the RACE reads. Among about 85,000 distinct CDR3 sequences listed, around 10% were seen once. The time point here: patch test 2, 6 weeks after DPC sensitization. Treatment reported: therapeutic diphenylcyclopropenone sensitization with weekly scalp DPC. The specimen was whole blood, collected in connection with sensitization to the hapten diphenylcyclopropenone (DPC). The receptor set was obtained from a man younger than 30 with alopecia areata. Some clones in this sample may be carry-over from other donors' samples.

This clonotype was observed a handful of times. The V call is TRBV20-1, the J call TRBJ2-3; D is uncertain. This CDR3 has 13 amino acids. V lost 2 bases and J lost 7, with 13 bases in between. CDR1 and CDR2 from the germline V gene are DFQATT and SNEGSKA (reference sequence). The CDR3 spells CSARKMVEYTQYF. The CDR3 DNA sequence: TGCAGTGCTAGAAAAATGGTTGAGTATACGCAGTATTTT.

This clonotype was counted ten times or more. The chain combines TRBV6-6 with TRBJ2-1, with D hard to call. The V end was cut by 4 bases, the J end by 0 bases, with 10 bases between. CDR3 length equals 15 residues. Looked up from germline, CDR1 is MNHNY and CDR2 is SVGAGI (reference sequence). The CDR3 DNA reads as TGTGCCAGCAGTTTACCCCCCAACTCCTACAATGAGCAGTTCTTC. Translation gives CASSLPPNSYNEQFF.

This clonotype was seen a handful of times. The rearrangement uses TRBV3-1 and TRBJ1-1; no definite D call. This CDR3 spans 14 amino acids. CDR1 and CDR2 from the germline V gene are LGHDT and YNNKEL (reference sequence). Trimming cost V 0 bases and J 1 base, with 6 bases left between them. The CDR3 DNA sequence: TGTGCCAGCAGCCAAGAGGCGGGGAACACTGAAGCTTTCTTT. Residues: CASSQEAGNTEAFF.

The chain recombines TRBV11-2 with TRBJ2-1; a weak D match, TRBD2 (6 bases). The V gene's germline CDR1 is SGHAT and CDR2 FQNNGV. The V gene lost 5 bases and the J gene lost 7 bases, with 15 bases spanning the gap. The CDR3 has 14 amino acids. The chain's CDR3 is CASSPSGLFNEQFF. In DNA, the CDR3 is TGTGCCAGCAGCCCATCGGGACTCTTTAATGAGCAGTTCTTC. The full variable domain, its missing parts supplied by reference TRBV11-2 and TRBJ2-1, is EAGVAQSPRYKIIEKRQSVAFWCNPISGHATLYWYQQILGQGPKLLIQFQNNGVVDDSQLPKDRFSAERLKGVDSTLKIQPAKLEDSAVYLCASSPSGLFNEQFFGPGTRLTVL.

In this sample, this clonotype turned up many times. The rearrangement links TRBV4-3 to TRBJ2-4; D remains unclear. With 0 bases removed from V and 7 bases from J, the gap between germline ends came to 10 bases. CDR1 is LGHNA and CDR2 is YSLEER in the germline V gene. The CDR3 runs 14 residues. The CDR3 sequence: CASSQEENWNIQYF. For the CDR3, the DNA is TGCGCCAGCAGCCAAGAAGAGAATTGGAACATTCAGTACTTC.

The table lists this clonotype with many counts. The chain recombines TRBV5-4 with TRBJ2-3, with TRBD1 matching over 8 bases. This CDR3 is built from 18 residues. Per the germline V gene, CDR1 is SGHNT and CDR2 is YYREEE (reference sequence). V lost 4 bases to trimming and J lost 3 bases; unmatched junction nucleotides: 16. CDR3: CASSPFGGTGGLTDTQYF. DNA for the CDR3: TGTGCCAGCAGCCCCTTTGGTGGTACAGGGGGATTAACAGATACGCAGTATTTT.

This clonotype was counted between two and nine times. The rearrangement links TRBV10-3 to TRBJ1-5; TRBD1 matches at 7 bases. Germline V gene sequence: CDR1 ENHRY, CDR2 SYGVKD. The CDR3 loop spans 12 amino acids. J lost 6 bases, V lost 4 bases, and 0 bases had no gene match. For the CDR3, the DNA is TGTGCCATCAGTGCAGGGGGTCAGCCCCAGCATTTT. Amino acids: CAISAGGQPQHF.

The gene calls are TRBV7-2 and TRBJ2-2; D is unclear. CDR3 length: 13 amino acids. Trimming took off 6 bases at V and 6 bases at J, with 11 bases between the two ends. Germline V gives CDR1 SGHTA, CDR2 FQGNSA. DNA for the CDR3: TGTGCCAGCAGTTATGGTTTTTCCGGGGAGCTGTTTTTT. Its translation: CASSYGFSGELFF.

This chain joins TRBV9 and TRBJ1-2; no clear D gene. Germline V gene data show CDR1 as SGDLS and CDR2 as YYNGEE. V gave up 4 bases and J gave up 2 bases, with 12 bases separating them. There are 14 residues in the CDR3. As DNA, the CDR3 is TGTGCCAGCAGCATGGGCAACTGGAACTATGGCTACACCTTC. It translates to CASSMGNWNYGYTF.

This chain connects TRBV6-1 to TRBJ2-3; tentatively, D is TRBD1 (5 bases). The V and J ends lost 7 bases and 0 bases respectively, with 11 bases between them. Germline values: CDR1 MNHNS, CDR2 SASEGT. The CDR3 contains 14 residues. This chain's CDR3 is CASNRQRSTDTQYF. The CDR3 nucleotides read TGTGCCAGCAATCGACAGAGGAGCACAGATACGCAGTATTTT.

This clonotype was counted between two and nine times. V gene TRBV9 combines with J gene TRBJ1-5; TRBD1 agrees at 9 bases. Germline lookup yields CDR1 SGDLS and CDR2 YYNGEE. Trimming removed 4 bases from V and 5 bases from J; junction bases left unmatched: 13. This CDR3 spans 17 amino acids. CDR3 in DNA: TGTGCCAGCAGCTCCCGACAGGGGGAGAACCTTGATCAGCCCCAGCATTTT. Residues: CASSSRQGENLDQPQHF.

This clonotype showed up many times. This chain connects TRBV11-2 to TRBJ1-2; D gene ambiguous. The CDR3 loop spans 14 amino acids. The ends were cut back, 3 bases at V and 4 bases at J, with 12 bases in the middle. The germline V gene has CDR1 SGHAT and CDR2 FQNNGV. The DNA for the CDR3 is TGTGCCAGCAGCTTTGAAACCGTTACCTATGGCTACACCTTC. Translation gives CASSFETVTYGYTF. The complete variable domain, with remaining parts taken from reference TRBV11-2 and TRBJ1-2, reads EAGVAQSPRYKIIEKRQSVAFWCNPISGHATLYWYQQILGQGPKLLIQFQNNGVVDDSQLPKDRFSAERLKGVDSTLKIQPAKLEDSAVYLCASSFETVTYGYTFGSGTRLTVV.

This clonotype was recorded many times. As DNA, the CDR3 is TGTGCCAGCAGCTTCCCCGGGACGCAGAAGAGGAACTATGGCTACACCTTC. It yields the protein CASSFPGTQKRNYGYTF. This chain connects TRBV7-9 to TRBJ1-2; D perhaps matches TRBD1 (5 bases). The CDR3 is 17 amino acids. Germline V gene lookup returns CDR1 SEHNR and CDR2 FQNEAQ (reference sequence). Between the trimmed V and J ends, which lost 3 bases and 2 bases, there was a span of 19 bases.

This clonotype was found many times. The rearrangement links TRBV4-2 to TRBJ2-1, with TRBD1 matching over 7 bases. Germline V gene lookup returns CDR1 LGHNA and CDR2 YNFKEQ. The V gene end was trimmed by 3 bases and the J gene end by 3 bases; junction bases not matched to a gene: 5. The CDR3 spans 15 residues. The CDR3 DNA reads TGTGCCAGCAGCCAGGGACAGAATAACTACAATGAGCAGTTCTTC. Encoded protein: CASSQGQNNYNEQFF.

This clonotype was counted ten times or more. The rearrangement joins TRBV29-1 to TRBJ1-4; 9 nucleotides line up with TRBD1. J was trimmed by 7 bases and V by 7 bases; bases with no gene match: 7. Germline CDR1 is SQVTM and CDR2 is ANQGSEA. The CDR3 is made up of 13 amino acids. This CDR3 reads CSALGQGSEKLFF. The CDR3 DNA is TGCAGCGCGTTGGGACAGGGCAGTGAAAAACTGTTTTTT.

This clonotype was picked up a small number of times. This chain uses TRBV5-1 with TRBJ2-2, with 8 bases that match TRBD1. J gave up 7 bases and V 5 bases, and 10 bases lay outside the gene matches. This CDR3 comprises 15 residues. Germline-derived CDR1 and CDR2 are SGHRS and YFSETQ. The CDR3 nucleotides are TGCGCCAGCAGTTCTTTGACAGGGGACGGCGGGGAGCTGTTTTTT. This gives the protein CASSSLTGDGGELFF. Drawing the rest from reference TRBV5-1 and TRBJ2-2, the complete variable domain is KAGVTQTPRYLIKTRGQQVTLSCSPISGHRSVSWYQQTPGQGLQFLFEYFSETQRNKGNFPGRFSGRQFSNSRSEMNVSTLELGDSALYLCASSSLTGDGGELFFGEGSRLTVL.

The chain carries TRBV6-2 or TRBV6-3 and TRBJ1-5; D unresolved. CDR3 length equals 15 residues. Between the trimmed V and J ends, which lost 2 bases and 6 bases, there was a span of 14 bases. The germline CDR1 and CDR2 sequences are MNHEY and SVGEGT. DNA of the CDR3: TGTGCCAGCAGTTACGAGAGAGGAGATCGTCAGCCCCAGCATTTT. This translates into CASSYERGDRQPQHF.

The chain recombines TRBV9 with TRBJ2-3, with a tentative D call TRBD1 (7 bases). CDR1 is SGDLS and CDR2 is YYNGEE in the germline V gene. Trimming shortened V by 3 bases and J by 4 bases, and 15 bases separated the two germline ends. This CDR3 comprises 15 residues. CDR3 in DNA: TGTGCCAGCAGCGCCGGAGGGGGCTCCGCAGATACGCAGTATTTT. It codes for CASSAGGGSADTQYF.

There are a few counts of this clonotype. This sequence joins TRBV25-1 and TRBJ2-3; 12 nucleotides align to TRBD2. The CDR3 is 16 residues long. Unmatched junction bases numbered 3, after V lost 2 bases and J lost 3 bases. Germline-derived CDR1 and CDR2 are MGHDK and SYGVNS. CDR3 DNA: TGTGCCAGCAGTGAAAGGACTAGCGGGGTAACAGATACGCAGTATTTT. This gives the protein CASSERTSGVTDTQYF.